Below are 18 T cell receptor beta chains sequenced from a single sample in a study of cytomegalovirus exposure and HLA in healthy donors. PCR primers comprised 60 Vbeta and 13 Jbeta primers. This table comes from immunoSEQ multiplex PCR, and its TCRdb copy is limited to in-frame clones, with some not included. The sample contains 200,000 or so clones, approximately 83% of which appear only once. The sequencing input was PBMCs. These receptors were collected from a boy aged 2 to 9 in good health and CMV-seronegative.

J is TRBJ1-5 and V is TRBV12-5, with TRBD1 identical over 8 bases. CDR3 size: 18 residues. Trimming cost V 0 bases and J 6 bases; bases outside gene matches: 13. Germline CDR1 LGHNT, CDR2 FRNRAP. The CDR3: CASGLVVAGQGYGQPQHF. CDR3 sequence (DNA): TGTGCTAGTGGTTTGGTGGTCGCAGGACAGGGATATGGTCAGCCCCAGCATTTT.

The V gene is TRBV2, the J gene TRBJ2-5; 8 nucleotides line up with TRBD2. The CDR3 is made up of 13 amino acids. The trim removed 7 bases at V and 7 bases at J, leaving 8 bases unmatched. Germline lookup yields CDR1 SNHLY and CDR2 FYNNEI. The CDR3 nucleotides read TGTGCCAGCAACGTAGGTAGCGGGGCGACCCAGTACTTC. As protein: CASNVGSGATQYF.

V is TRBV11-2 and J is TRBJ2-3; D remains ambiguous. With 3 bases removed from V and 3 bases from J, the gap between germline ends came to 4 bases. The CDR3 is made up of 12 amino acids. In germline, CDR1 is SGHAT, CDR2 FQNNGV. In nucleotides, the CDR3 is TGTGCCAGCAGCTTCAGAACAGATACGCAGTATTTT. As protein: CASSFRTDTQYF.

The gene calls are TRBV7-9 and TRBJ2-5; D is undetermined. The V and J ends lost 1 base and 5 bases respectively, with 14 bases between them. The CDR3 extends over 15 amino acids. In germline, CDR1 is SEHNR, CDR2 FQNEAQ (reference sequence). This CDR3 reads CASSLGYAAAETQYF. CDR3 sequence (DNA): TGTGCCAGCAGCTTAGGATATGCGGCCGCGGAGACCCAGTACTTC.

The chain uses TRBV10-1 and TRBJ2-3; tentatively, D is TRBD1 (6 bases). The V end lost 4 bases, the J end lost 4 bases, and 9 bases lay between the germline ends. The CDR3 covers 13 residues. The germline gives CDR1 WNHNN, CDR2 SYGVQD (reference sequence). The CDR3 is CASSAHRADTQYF. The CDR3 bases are TGCGCCAGCAGTGCGCACAGGGCAGATACGCAGTATTTT.

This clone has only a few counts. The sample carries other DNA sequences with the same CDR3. CDR3 nucleotides: TGTGCCAGCAGCTTGGGGCGGGGGACCTACAATGAGCAGTTCTTC. Residues: CASSLGRGTYNEQFF. The rearrangement uses TRBV7-6 and TRBJ2-1; 7 bases are a match to TRBD2. This CDR3 has 15 residues. V gave up 3 bases and J gave up 2 bases; unmatched junction bases: 4. Per germline, CDR1 SGHVS and CDR2 FNYEAQ.

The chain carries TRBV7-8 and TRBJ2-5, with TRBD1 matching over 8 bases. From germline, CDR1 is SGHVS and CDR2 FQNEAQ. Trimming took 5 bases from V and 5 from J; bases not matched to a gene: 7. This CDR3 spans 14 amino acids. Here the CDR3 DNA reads TGTGCCAGCAGCCAAGACAGGGGTGGCGAGACCCAGTACTTC. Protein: CASSQDRGGETQYF.

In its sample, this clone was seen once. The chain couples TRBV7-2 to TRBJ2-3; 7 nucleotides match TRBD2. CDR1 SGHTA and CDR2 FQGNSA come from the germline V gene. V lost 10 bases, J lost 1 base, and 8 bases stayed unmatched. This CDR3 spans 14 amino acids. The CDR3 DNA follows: TGTGCCACCGAGGCGGGGGACCGCACAGATACGCAGTATTTT. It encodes CATEAGDRTDTQYF.

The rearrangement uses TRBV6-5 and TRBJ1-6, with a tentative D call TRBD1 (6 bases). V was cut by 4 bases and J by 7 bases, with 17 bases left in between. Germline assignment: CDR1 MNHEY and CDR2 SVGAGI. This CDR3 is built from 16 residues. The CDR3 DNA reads TGTGCCAGCAGTTGGGACACCTTAACCGCCAATTCACCCCTCCACTTT. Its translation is CASSWDTLTANSPLHF.

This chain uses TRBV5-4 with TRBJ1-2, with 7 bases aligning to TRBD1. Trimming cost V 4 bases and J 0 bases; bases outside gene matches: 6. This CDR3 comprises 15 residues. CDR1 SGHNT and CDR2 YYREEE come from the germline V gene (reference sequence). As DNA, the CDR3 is TGTGCCAGCAGCGGGGGACAGTTAGCTAACTATGGCTACACCTTC. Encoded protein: CASSGGQLANYGYTF.

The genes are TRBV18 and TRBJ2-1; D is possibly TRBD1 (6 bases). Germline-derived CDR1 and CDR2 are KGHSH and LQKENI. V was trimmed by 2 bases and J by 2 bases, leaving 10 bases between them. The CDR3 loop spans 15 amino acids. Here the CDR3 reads CASSPSAGAYNEQFF. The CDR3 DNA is TGTGCCAGCTCACCATCGGCAGGGGCCTACAATGAGCAGTTCTTC.

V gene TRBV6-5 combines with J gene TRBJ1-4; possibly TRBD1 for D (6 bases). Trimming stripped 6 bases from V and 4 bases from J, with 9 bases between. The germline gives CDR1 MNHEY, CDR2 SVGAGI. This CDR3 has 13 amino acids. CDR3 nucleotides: TGTGCCAGCAGATCAGGGGATAATGAAAAACTGTTTTTT. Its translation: CASRSGDNEKLFF.

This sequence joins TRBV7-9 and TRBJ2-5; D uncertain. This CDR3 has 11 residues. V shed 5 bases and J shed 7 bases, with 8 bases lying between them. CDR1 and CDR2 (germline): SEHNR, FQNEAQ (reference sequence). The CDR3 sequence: CASSPSGTQYF. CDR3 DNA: TGTGCCAGCAGCCCTTCGGGGACCCAGTACTTC.

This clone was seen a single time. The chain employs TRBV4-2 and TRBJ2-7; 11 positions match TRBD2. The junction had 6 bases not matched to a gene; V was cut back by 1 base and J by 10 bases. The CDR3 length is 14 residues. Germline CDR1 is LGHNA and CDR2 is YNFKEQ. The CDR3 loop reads CASSQVTSGGPQYF. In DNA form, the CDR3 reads TGTGCCAGCAGCCAAGTAACTAGCGGGGGTCCTCAGTACTTC.

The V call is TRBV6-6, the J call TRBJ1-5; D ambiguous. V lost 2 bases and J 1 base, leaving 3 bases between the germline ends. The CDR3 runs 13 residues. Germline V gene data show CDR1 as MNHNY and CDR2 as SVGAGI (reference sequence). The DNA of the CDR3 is TGTGCCAGCAGTTACATAAGCAATCAGCCCCAGCATTTT. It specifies CASSYISNQPQHF.

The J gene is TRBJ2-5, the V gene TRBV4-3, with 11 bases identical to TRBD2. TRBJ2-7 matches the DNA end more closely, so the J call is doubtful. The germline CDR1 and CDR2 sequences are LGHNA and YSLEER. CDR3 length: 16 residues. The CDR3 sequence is CASSRSLAGVSYEQYF. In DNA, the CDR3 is TGCGCCAGCAGCCGATCACTAGCGGGGGTCTCCTACGAGCAGTACTTC.

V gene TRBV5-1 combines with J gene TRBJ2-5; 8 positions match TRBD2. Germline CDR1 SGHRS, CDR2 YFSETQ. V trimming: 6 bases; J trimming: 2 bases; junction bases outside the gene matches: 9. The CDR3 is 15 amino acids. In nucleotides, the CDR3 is TGCGCCAGCACCCGGCGGGGGGCCGCTCAAGAGACCCAGTACTTC. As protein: CASTRRGAAQETQYF.

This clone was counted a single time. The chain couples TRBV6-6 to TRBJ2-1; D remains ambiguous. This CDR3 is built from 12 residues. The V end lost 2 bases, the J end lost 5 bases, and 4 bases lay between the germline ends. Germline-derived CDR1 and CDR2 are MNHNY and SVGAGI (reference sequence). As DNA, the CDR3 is TGTGCCAGCAGTTACGGCAACAATGAGCAGTTCTTC. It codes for CASSYGNNEQFF.